These 32 T cell receptor beta chains were all obtained from the same sample, sequenced in a study of beta chain features in type 1 diabetes. The study reverse transcribed the entire isolated RNA, so it sequenced expressed TCRB transcripts. Measured with immunoSEQ multiplex PCR; TCRdb has only the in-frame clones, and not every one. This sample has just over 450,000 clones, with 30% found just once. Sequencing used naive CD4+ T cells from blood. These receptors were obtained from a man aged 18 to 30 in good health.

The J gene is TRBJ2-1, the V gene TRBV20-1, with a possible D match to TRBD2 (5 bases). The V gene lost 3 bases and the J gene lost 13 bases, with 10 bases spanning the gap. The CDR3 length is 10 residues. CDR1 is DFQATT, CDR2 SNEGSKA, per germline (reference sequence). The CDR3 is CSASWRVQFF. The CDR3 DNA follows: TGCAGTGCTAGTTGGCGGGTACAGTTCTTC.

This clone came up a few times. V is TRBV27 and J is TRBJ2-1; TRBD2 matches at 10 bases. CDR1 and CDR2 (germline): MNHEY, SMNVEV (reference sequence). The CDR3 is 15 amino acids. The V and J ends lost 5 bases and 8 bases, in that order; junction bases with no gene match: 9. The CDR3: CASSGTLAGAYEQFF. CDR3 DNA: TGTGCCAGCAGTGGGACCCTAGCGGGAGCCTATGAGCAGTTCTTC.

The V and J genes are TRBV10-3 and TRBJ2-2; D gene uncertain. Trimming pared 4 bases from V and 5 bases from J, leaving 11 bases between. CDR3 length: 14 residues. Germline lookup yields CDR1 ENHRY and CDR2 SYGVKD. The CDR3 loop reads CAISGSHGTGELFF. In nucleotides, the CDR3 is TGTGCCATCAGTGGGTCCCATGGGACCGGGGAGCTGTTTTTT.

This chain uses TRBV5-4 with TRBJ2-1; TRBD2 is a possible D gene (6 bases). The V end was cut by 0 bases, the J end by 5 bases, with 12 bases between. This CDR3 spans 15 amino acids. In germline, CDR1 is SGHNT, CDR2 YYREEE (reference sequence). CDR3 region: CASSLVAGLDNEQFF. The CDR3 DNA reads TGTGCCAGCAGCTTGGTCGCGGGACTCGACAATGAGCAGTTCTTC.

V is TRBV7-9 and J is TRBJ2-1; 8 nucleotides match TRBD2. The CDR3 runs to 16 residues. Germline V CDR1 and CDR2: SEHNR, FQNEAQ (reference sequence). V shed 5 bases, J shed 2 bases, and the junction held 8 bases outside the gene matches. The DNA of the CDR3 is TGTGCCAGCAGCCCGCCCCGGGAGGGACCCTACAATGAGCAGTTCTTC. Translated: CASSPPREGPYNEQFF.

The chain employs TRBV7-2 and TRBJ2-2; D not certain. V lost 3 bases, J lost 5 bases, and 1 base lay in between. CDR1 and CDR2 from the germline V gene are SGHTA and FQGNSA. CDR3 length equals 11 residues. This chain's CDR3 is CASSFTGELFF. Written as DNA, the CDR3 is TGTGCCAGCAGCTTTACCGGGGAGCTGTTTTTT. Drawing the rest from reference TRBV7-2 and TRBJ2-2, the complete variable domain is GAGVSQSPSNKVTEKGKDVELRCDPISGHTALYWYRQSLGQGLEFLIYFQGNSAPDKSGLPSDRFSAERTGGSVSTLTIQRTQQEDSAVYLCASSFTGELFFGEGSRLTVL.

This clone was counted between two and nine times. The chain joins TRBV25-1 to TRBJ1-4, with D hard to call. The V gene lost 4 bases and the J gene lost 7 bases, with 19 bases spanning the gap. Germline CDR1 reads MGHDK; CDR2 reads SYGVNS. The CDR3 spans 16 residues. CDR3 bases: TGTGCCAGCAGTGGGCCTGGCGGGGTGGTGGGTGAAAAACTGTTTTTT. Translation: CASSGPGGVVGEKLFF.

The rearrangement joins TRBV5-4 to TRBJ2-1, with D possibly being TRBD1 or TRBD2 (5 bases each). Germline CDR1 reads SGHNT; CDR2 reads YYREEE (reference sequence). This CDR3 has 16 amino acids. Trimming removed 4 bases from V and 0 bases from J, with 14 bases in between. Here the CDR3 DNA reads TGTGCCAGCAGCCCCACCGGGGCATACTCCTACAATGAGCAGTTCTTC. It yields the protein CASSPTGAYSYNEQFF.

The CDR3 bases are TGCGCCAGCAGCCCGACTAGAGCCTACGAGCAGTACTTC. Its protein is CASSPTRAYEQYF. This sequence joins TRBV5-1 and TRBJ2-7; TRBD2 might be the D (6 bases). Between the trimmed V and J ends, which lost 4 bases and 2 bases, there was a span of 10 bases. Germline V gene sequence: CDR1 SGHRS, CDR2 YFSETQ. The CDR3 is 13 residues long.

This clone has a handful of counts. The chain joins TRBV7-2 to TRBJ2-3; no reliable D call. CDR3 size: 16 residues. CDR1 is SGHTA and CDR2 is FQGNSA in the germline V gene. V was shortened by 1 base and J by 1 base, with 12 bases between the two germline ends. CDR3 nucleotides: TGTGCCAGCAGCTTAGGAGGTCTACCGGGCACAGATACGCAGTATTTT. It is translated as CASSLGGLPGTDTQYF.

This clone has just a few counts. The rearrangement joins TRBV7-2 to TRBJ1-1, with D possibly being TRBD1 (6 bases). Trimming took off 2 bases at V and 11 bases at J, with 24 bases between the two ends. From germline, CDR1 is SGHTA and CDR2 FQGNSA. The CDR3 has 16 amino acids. The CDR3 bases are TGTGCCAGCAGCTTACACCTATTTGGGGACAAACGGAGGGCTTTCTTT. Amino acids: CASSLHLFGDKRRAFF.

Notes on this clone: The same CDR3 arises from other DNA sequences in this sample as well. This rearrangement joins TRBV30 to TRBJ2-5; D uncertain. The CDR3 is 11 residues long. The germline V and J ends were trimmed by 0 bases and 5 bases, with 4 bases remaining between them. CDR1 is GTSNPN, CDR2 SVGIG, per germline (reference sequence). The CDR3 nucleotides are TGTGCCTGGAGTGTAGGTGAGACCCAGTACTTC. The encoded protein is CAWSVGETQYF. The variable domain in full, with the rest retrieved from reference TRBV30 and TRBJ2-5, is SQTIHQWPATLVQPVGSPLSLECTVEGTSNPNLYWYRQAAGRGLQLLFYSVGIGQISSEVPQNLSASRPQDRQFILSSKKLLLSDSGFYLCAWSVGETQYFGPGTRLLVL.

The chain recombines TRBV7-3 with TRBJ2-2; D remains unclear. The germline V gene encodes CDR1 SGHTA and CDR2 FQGTGA. The CDR3 totals 14 residues. The ends were cut back, 6 bases at V and 3 bases at J, with 11 bases in the middle. CDR3 DNA sequence: TGTGCCAGCAGACTTGACACCTACACCGGGGAGCTGTTTTTT. This encodes CASRLDTYTGELFF.

The chain links TRBV15 to TRBJ2-5, with no clear D. The CDR3 is 14 residues long. Germline loops: CDR1 LNHNV, CDR2 YYDKDF (reference sequence). V lost 0 bases to trimming and J lost 4 bases, with 9 bases between them. Here the CDR3 DNA reads TGTGCCACCAGCAGAGATAGTACATCAGAGACCCAGTACTTC. It specifies CATSRDSTSETQYF.

This clone was observed a handful of times. The chain has TRBV4-3 and TRBJ2-7, with 10 bases fitting TRBD2. Germline trimming cut 0 bases from V and 2 bases from J; bases unmatched to any gene: 7. The CDR3 extends over 17 amino acids. CDR1 is LGHNA, CDR2 YSLEER, per germline. This CDR3 reads CASSQDASGSSTYEQYF. DNA of the CDR3: TGCGCCAGCAGCCAAGACGCTAGCGGGAGTAGCACCTACGAGCAGTACTTC.

This clone was seen just once. The genes are TRBV30 and TRBJ2-1, with 7 positions matching TRBD2. The CDR3 is 15 amino acids. Trimming cost V 0 bases and J 7 bases; bases outside gene matches: 9. The V gene's germline CDR1 is GTSNPN and CDR2 SVGIG (reference sequence). CDR3 DNA sequence: TGTGCCTGGAGTGTAAGTACGGGAGGTCGGAATGAGCAGTTCTTC. Protein product: CAWSVSTGGRNEQFF. Using reference TRBV30 and TRBJ2-1 for the parts outside the CDR3, the full variable domain is SQTIHQWPATLVQPVGSPLSLECTVEGTSNPNLYWYRQAAGRGLQLLFYSVGIGQISSEVPQNLSASRPQDRQFILSSKKLLLSDSGFYLCAWSVSTGGRNEQFFGPGTRLTVL.

This CDR3 reads CAWRPVNGLAKNIQYF. CDR3 sequence (DNA): TGTGCCTGGAGGCCTGTCAATGGCTTAGCCAAAAACATTCAGTACTTC. The chain joins TRBV30 to TRBJ2-4; no clear D gene. Trimming removed 3 bases at V and 0 bases at J, with 15 bases between. Germline CDR1 reads GTSNPN; CDR2 reads SVGIG (reference sequence). The CDR3 is made up of 16 amino acids.

This clone was detected a few times. The chain joins TRBV30 to TRBJ2-3, with D perhaps TRBD1 (6 bases). This CDR3 comprises 14 residues. V lost 0 bases to trimming and J lost 3 bases, with 10 bases between them. Per the germline V gene, CDR1 is GTSNPN and CDR2 is SVGIG (reference sequence). The DNA for the CDR3 is TGTGCCTGGAGTGTTTGGACAGAGACAGATACGCAGTATTTT. This translates into CAWSVWTETDTQYF.

The chain is built from TRBV5-1 and TRBJ1-1; D call uncertain. The CDR3 is made up of 13 amino acids. CDR1 and CDR2 (germline): SGHRS, YFSETQ. V was clipped by 2 bases and J by 3 bases, with 8 bases between them. CDR3 sequence (DNA): TGCGCCAGCAGCTTCAATGAGGACACTGAAGCTTTCTTT. Translated: CASSFNEDTEAFF.

The V call is TRBV6-6, the J call TRBJ2-7; TRBD1 agrees at 7 bases. Per germline, CDR1 MNHNY and CDR2 SVGAGI (reference sequence). The CDR3 consists of 15 residues. J was trimmed by 6 bases and V by 6 bases; bases with no gene match: 14. CDR3 DNA: TGTGCCAGCAGCGCCCGTGCGGCAGGGGGACGCGAGCAGTACTTC. Its protein product is CASSARAAGGREQYF.

This clone was picked up one time. The CDR3 sequence is CASSDSGNQPQHF. Here the CDR3 DNA reads TGTGCCAGCAGTGATTCAGGGAATCAGCCCCAGCATTTT. This chain joins TRBV25-1 and TRBJ1-5; D is possibly TRBD1 (5 bases). Trimming left V 3 bases short and J 4 bases short, with 7 bases between. This CDR3 has 13 amino acids. Germline values: CDR1 MGHDK, CDR2 SYGVNS.

This sequence joins TRBV14 and TRBJ2-1; maybe TRBD2 (5 bases). V lost 1 base, J lost 0 bases, and 7 bases lay in between. Germline CDR1 is SGHDN and CDR2 is FVKESK. The CDR3 loop spans 15 amino acids. CDR3 DNA: TGTGCCAGCAGCCAAGCGGGGAGCTCCTACAATGAGCAGTTCTTC. It translates to CASSQAGSSYNEQFF.

The chain carries TRBV13 and TRBJ1-2, with unresolved D. Germline CDR1 and CDR2: PRHDT and FYEKMQ (reference sequence). CDR3 size: 14 residues. V was pared by 7 bases and J by 4 bases, with 16 bases between. CDR3 coding DNA: TGTGCCAGCAAACTCTACAGCCTTCCCTATGGCTACACCTTC. It yields the protein CASKLYSLPYGYTF.

The chain has TRBV29-1 and TRBJ1-1; 9 nucleotides line up with TRBD1. The CDR3 is made up of 13 amino acids. The J segment lost 2 bases and the V segment lost 6 bases, leaving 4 bases of the junction unmatched. In germline, CDR1 is SQVTM, CDR2 ANQGSEA. CDR3 sequence reads: CSVKGQGNTEAFF. CDR3 in DNA: TGCAGCGTCAAGGGACAGGGAAACACTGAAGCTTTCTTT.

This clone showed up just a few times. The genes are TRBV29-1 and TRBJ1-1; D gene unclear. Germline-derived CDR1 and CDR2 are SQVTM and ANQGSEA. The CDR3 has 11 residues. Trimming stripped 2 bases from V and 4 bases from J, with 5 bases between. CDR3 in DNA: TGCAGCGTTGAAATTGGCACTGAAGCTTTCTTT. Its protein is CSVEIGTEAFF.

This chain links TRBV5-6 with TRBJ2-7; D gene unclear. Germline loops: CDR1 SGHDT, CDR2 YYEEEE. The V end was cut by 0 bases, the J end by 0 bases, with 10 bases between. The CDR3 sequence is 15 residues long. In DNA, the CDR3 is TGTGCCAGCAGCTTGGTAGGGCAGCACTCCTACGAGCAGTACTTC. As protein: CASSLVGQHSYEQYF.

This chain uses TRBV30 with TRBJ2-5; 14 nucleotides match TRBD2. J gave up 5 bases and V 2 bases, and 4 bases lay outside the gene matches. The V gene's germline CDR1 is GTSNPN and CDR2 SVGIG (reference sequence). There are 15 residues in the CDR3. The CDR3 DNA reads as TGTGCCTGGAGTCCGGGACTAGCGGGAGTCGAGACCCAGTACTTC. Translated: CAWSPGLAGVETQYF.

The chain recombines TRBV6-6 with TRBJ2-7; 12 bases map to TRBD2. CDR1 and CDR2 (germline): MNHNY, SVGAGI (reference sequence). Trimming removed 5 bases from V and 2 bases from J; junction bases left unmatched: 1. The CDR3 is 14 residues long. The CDR3 nucleotides are TGTGCCAGCAGTCGACTAGCGGGAGCCTACGAGCAGTACTTC. Residues: CASSRLAGAYEQYF.

This chain joins TRBV7-9 and TRBJ2-5; D ambiguous. The CDR3 has 15 residues. Trimming took 5 bases from V and 5 from J, leaving 18 bases between them. Per the germline V gene, CDR1 is SEHNR and CDR2 is FQNEAQ (reference sequence). The CDR3 sequence is CASSPLWVGPETQYF. CDR3 sequence (DNA): TGTGCCAGCAGCCCGTTATGGGTCGGGCCGGAGACCCAGTACTTC.

The rearrangement links TRBV18 to TRBJ2-6, with a possible D match to TRBD1 (5 bases). Trimming shortened V by 3 bases and J by 0 bases, and 12 bases separated the two germline ends. The CDR3 length is 17 residues. CDR1 is KGHSH, CDR2 LQKENI, per germline. For the CDR3, the DNA is TGTGCCAGCTCACCGACGACAGTGCTCTCTGGGGCCAACGTCCTGACTTTC. Its protein is CASSPTTVLSGANVLTF.

This clone was found a few times. V is TRBV2 and J is TRBJ1-1; 7 bases line up with TRBD1. The V gene's germline CDR1 is SNHLY and CDR2 FYNNEI. The CDR3 is made up of 13 amino acids. The V segment lost 8 bases and the J segment 7 bases; nucleotides outside the gene matches: 10. The CDR3 DNA is TGTGCCAGCGCCCCTTCGGGGACAGTTGAAGCTTTCTTT. Residues: CASAPSGTVEAFF.

This clone came up a few times. The chain joins TRBV14 to TRBJ2-5; D is unclear. The germline V gene has CDR1 SGHDN and CDR2 FVKESK. This CDR3 comprises 14 residues. V was clipped by 3 bases and J by 5 bases, with 13 bases between them. The CDR3 region is CASSHLEVGETQYF. The DNA of the CDR3 is TGTGCCAGCAGCCACCTGGAAGTGGGGGAGACCCAGTACTTC.